This T cell receptor (beta chain) appears in the sequencing data of a study of cytomegalovirus exposure and HLA in healthy donors. General study points: Most TCR beta V segments were productive about 90% or about 30% of the time in an earlier analysis.

Regarding this clone: What it binds is not known.

60 Vbeta and 13 Jbeta primers were used in PCR. Per the authors' pipeline: Per a later analysis, the number of unique TCR beta chains was about 78 million, of which around 10 million were shared. Generated by immunoSEQ multiplex PCR, the TCRdb table keeps only in-frame clones and is missing some. V and J calls and clone size follow that table, whereas D and trimming were derived from the DNA. The sample consists of about 170,000 clones, roughly 79% of them appearing once. CDR1 and CDR2 (germline): SGHAT, FQNNGV. The CDR3 contains 17 residues. Trimming pared 1 base from V and 3 bases from J, leaving 19 bases between.

The TCR was taken from a woman in her twenties or thirties in good health and CMV-seropositive. V usage is TRBV11-2 and J usage is TRBJ2-7; weak D call: TRBD1 (5 bases). Sequenced: PBMCs. CDR3: CASSLGQGIPNNYEQYF. The CDR3 DNA reads TGTGCCAGCAGCTTAGGTCAGGGAATCCCAAATAACTACGAGCAGTACTTC.